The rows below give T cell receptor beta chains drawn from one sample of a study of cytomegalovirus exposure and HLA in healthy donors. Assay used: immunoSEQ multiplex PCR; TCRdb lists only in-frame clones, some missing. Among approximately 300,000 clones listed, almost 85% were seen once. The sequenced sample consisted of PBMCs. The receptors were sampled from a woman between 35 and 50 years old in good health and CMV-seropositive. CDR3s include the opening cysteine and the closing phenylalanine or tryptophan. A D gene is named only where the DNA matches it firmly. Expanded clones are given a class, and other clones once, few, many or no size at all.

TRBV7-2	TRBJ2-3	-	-	CASSPGTSTDTQYF	TGTGCCAGCAGCCCCGGGACTAGCACAGATACGCAGTATTTT
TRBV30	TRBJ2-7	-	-	CAWTTGTYEQYF	TGTGCCTGGACAACAGGGACCTACGAGCAGTACTTC
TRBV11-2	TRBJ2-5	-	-	CASSLDLGTQYF	TGTGCCAGCAGCTTAGATCTCGGGACCCAGTACTTC
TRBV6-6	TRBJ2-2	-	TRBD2	CASGGETNTGELFF	TGTGCCAGCGGGGGGGAAACGAACACCGGGGAGCTGTTTTTT
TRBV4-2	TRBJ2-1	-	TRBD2	CASSQEALAGELEQFF	TGTGCCAGCAGCCAAGAGGCGCTAGCGGGAGAGTTGGAGCAGTTCTTC
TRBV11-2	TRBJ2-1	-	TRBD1	CASSSGTGDSLFF	TGTGCCAGCAGCTCCGGGACAGGGGATTCTCTGTTCTTC
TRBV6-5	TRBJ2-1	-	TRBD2	CASSYRGLAGNNEQFF	TGTGCCAGCAGTTACAGGGGACTAGCGGGCAACAATGAGCAGTTCTTC
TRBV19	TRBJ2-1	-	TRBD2	CASSILAGGLEQFF	TGTGCCAGTAGTATACTAGCGGGAGGCCTAGAGCAGTTCTTC
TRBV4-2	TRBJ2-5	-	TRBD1	CASSQVSGGWEETQYF	TGTGCCAGCAGCCAAGTGTCAGGGGGTTGGGAAGAGACCCAGTACTTC
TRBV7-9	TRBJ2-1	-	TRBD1	CASSPTPGQGRHEQFF	TGTGCCAGCAGCCCAACCCCGGGACAGGGGAGACATGAGCAGTTCTTC
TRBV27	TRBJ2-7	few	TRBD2	CASSLAGTRLREQYF	TGTGCCAGCAGTTTGGCCGGGACTAGACTACGAGAGCAGTACTTC
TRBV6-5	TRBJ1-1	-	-	CASCRGTEAFF	TGTGCCAGCTGCCGGGGCACTGAAGCTTTCTTT
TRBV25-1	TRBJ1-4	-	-	CASSEAGYEKLFF	TGTGCCAGCAGTGAAGCCGGGTATGAAAAACTGTTTTTT
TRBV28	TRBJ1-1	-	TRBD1	CASSSGGLQSAFF	TGTGCCAGCAGTTCAGGGGGCCTTCAGTCAGCTTTCTTT
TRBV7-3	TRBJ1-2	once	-	CATRQSNYGYTF	TGTGCCACGAGACAGTCAAACTATGGCTACACCTTC
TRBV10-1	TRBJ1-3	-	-	CASSEPIKGDGRGNTIYF	TGCGCCAGCAGTGAGCCTATAAAGGGCGACGGGAGGGGAAACACCATATATTTT
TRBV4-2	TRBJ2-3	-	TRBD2	CASSQGLADTGTGTQYF	TGTGCCAGCAGCCAGGGACTAGCGGATACTGGCACAGGTACGCAGTATTTT
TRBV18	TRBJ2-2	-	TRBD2	CASSGLAGNTGELFF	TGTGCCAGCTCAGGTCTAGCGGGGAACACCGGGGAGCTGTTTTTT
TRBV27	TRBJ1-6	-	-	CASSTPQGSYNSPLHF	TGTGCCAGCAGTACGCCACAGGGCTCCTATAATTCACCCCTCCACTTT
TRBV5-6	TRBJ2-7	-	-	CASSRQDPLEQYF	TGTGCCAGCAGTCGACAAGACCCCTTGGAGCAGTACTTC
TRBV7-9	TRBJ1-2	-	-	CASSLESGARGYTF	TGTGCCAGCAGCTTAGAATCAGGGGCGAGGGGCTACACCTTC
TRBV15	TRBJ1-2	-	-	CATSRDGAGPYGYTF	TGTGCCACCAGCAGAGATGGGGCAGGGCCCTATGGCTACACCTTC
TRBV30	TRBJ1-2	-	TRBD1	CAWSVIGGPLHYGYTF	TGTGCCTGGAGTGTTATAGGGGGCCCTCTCCACTATGGCTACACCTTC
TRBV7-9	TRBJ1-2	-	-	CASSFGAGNYGYTF	TGTGCCAGCAGCTTTGGGGCAGGGAACTATGGCTACACCTTC
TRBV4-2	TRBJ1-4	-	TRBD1	CASSQVWQGEEKLFF	TGTGCCAGCAGCCAAGTCTGGCAGGGGGAGGAAAAACTGTTTTTT
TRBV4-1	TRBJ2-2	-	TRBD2	CASSPLGLAGADGELFF	TGCGCCAGCAGCCCACTCGGACTAGCGGGAGCGGACGGGGAGCTGTTTTTT
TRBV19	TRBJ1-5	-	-	CASANRVNQPQHF	TGTGCCAGTGCAAACAGGGTCAATCAGCCCCAGCATTTT
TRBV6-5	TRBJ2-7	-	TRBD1	CASRGTGSSYEQYF	TGTGCCAGCAGGGGGACAGGGAGCTCCTACGAGCAGTACTTC
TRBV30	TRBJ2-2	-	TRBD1	CAWRGDRADTGELFF	TGTGCCTGGAGGGGGGACAGGGCCGACACCGGGGAGCTGTTTTTT
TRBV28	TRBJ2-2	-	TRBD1	CASRTQGAAGELFF	TGTGCCAGCAGGACCCAGGGGGCCGCCGGGGAGCTGTTTTTT
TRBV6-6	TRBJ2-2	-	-	CASSYRPSADTGELFF	TGTGCCAGCAGTTACAGGCCATCCGCGGACACCGGGGAGCTGTTTTTT
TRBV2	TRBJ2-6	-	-	CASSRGAALSGANVLTF	TGTGCCAGCAGTAGAGGTGCCGCCCTCTCTGGGGCCAACGTCCTGACTTTC
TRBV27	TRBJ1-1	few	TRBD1	CARDREMNTEAFF	TGTGCCAGGGACAGGGAAATGAACACTGAAGCTTTCTTT
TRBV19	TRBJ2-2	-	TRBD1	CASSMTGTGISGELFF	TGTGCCAGTAGTATGACCGGGACAGGGATATCCGGGGAGCTGTTTTTT
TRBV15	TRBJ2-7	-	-	CATSRPDSGTSSYEQYF	TGTGCCACCAGCAGACCAGATAGCGGAACGAGCTCCTACGAGCAGTACTTC
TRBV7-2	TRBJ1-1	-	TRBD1	CASSLSGGSGEAFF	TGTGCCAGCAGCTTATCAGGGGGGAGCGGTGAAGCTTTCTTT
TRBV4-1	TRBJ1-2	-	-	CASSKSGLRMDYGYTF	TGCGCCAGCAGCAAATCAGGGTTAAGAATGGACTATGGCTACACCTTC
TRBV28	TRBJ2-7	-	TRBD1	CASSLDRYEQYF	TGTGCCAGCAGTTTGGACAGGTACGAGCAGTACTTC
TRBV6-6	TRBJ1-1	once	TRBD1	CASTAEKQGSAEAFF	TGTGCCAGCACCGCAGAAAAACAGGGGAGCGCTGAAGCTTTCTTT
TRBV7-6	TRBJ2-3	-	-	CASSLKVSGTDTQYF	TGTGCCAGCAGCTTAAAGGTTAGCGGCACAGATACGCAGTATTTT
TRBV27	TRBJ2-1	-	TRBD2	CASSLAGHQEQFF	TGTGCCAGCAGTCTAGCGGGACACCAAGAGCAGTTCTTC
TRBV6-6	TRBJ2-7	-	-	CASSQGWGEQYF	TGTGCCAGCAGTCAGGGGTGGGGCGAGCAGTACTTC
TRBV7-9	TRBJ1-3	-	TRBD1	CASSVRRDRGRNTIYF	TGTGCCAGCAGCGTCAGGCGGGACAGGGGAAGAAACACCATATATTTT
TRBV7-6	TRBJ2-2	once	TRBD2	CASSGLAGVTGELFF	TGTGCCAGCAGCGGACTAGCGGGGGTCACCGGGGAGCTGTTTTTT
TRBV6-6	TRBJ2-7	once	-	CASSYISDPYEQYF	TGTGCCAGCAGTTACATTAGCGACCCCTACGAGCAGTACTTC